The 11 T cell receptor beta chains listed next were all sequenced from one sample in a study of spatial heterogeneity in lung cancer. Documented time point: blood at routine non-recurrence follow-up after resection. Each CDR3 protein gets one entry after TCRdb re-called the 5' RACE reads with MiXCR. In the table there are around 20,000 distinct CDR3 sequences, around 10% of which are singletons. Here the sequenced sample was PBMCs, taken at follow-up. Receptors originate from a male donor with early-stage non-small cell lung cancer.

The chain joins TRBV18 to TRBJ1-1; D ambiguous. Trimming shortened V by 3 bases and J by 8 bases, and 19 bases separated the two germline ends. This CDR3 comprises 15 residues. Per germline, CDR1 KGHSH and CDR2 LQKENI. This CDR3 reads CASSPPGRQYGEAFF. In DNA form, the CDR3 reads TGTGCCAGCTCACCCCCCGGAAGGCAGTATGGCGAAGCTTTCTTT.

This clonotype was recorded a few times. The chain links TRBV6-2 or TRBV6-3 to TRBJ2-2; 11 bases match TRBD1. The CDR3 runs to 16 residues. V was clipped by 6 bases and J by 6 bases; unmatched bases: 9. The V gene's germline CDR1 is MNHEY and CDR2 SVGEGT. CDR3 nucleotides: TGTGCCAGCAGCCGGAGGACAGGGGGCTACGCCGGGGAGCTGTTTTTT. Protein product: CASSRRTGGYAGELFF.

J is TRBJ2-5 and V is TRBV2, with 7 nucleotides matching TRBD1. Looked up from germline, CDR1 is SNHLY and CDR2 is FYNNEI. V lost 6 bases and J lost 2; bases outside the gene matches: 12. The CDR3 runs to 16 residues. The CDR3 sequence is CASRGIGTEIQETQYF. CDR3 sequence (DNA): TGTGCCAGCAGAGGAATCGGGACAGAGATACAAGAGACCCAGTACTTC. The whole variable domain, remainder taken from reference TRBV2 and TRBJ2-5, is EPEVTQTPSHQVTQMGQEVILRCVPISNHLYFYWYRQILGQKVEFLVSFYNNEISEKSEIFDDQFSVERPDGSNFTLKIRSTKLEDSAMYFCASRGIGTEIQETQYFGPGTRLLVL.

This clonotype came up a few times. The V and J genes are TRBV5-4 and TRBJ2-3, with D possibly matching TRBD1 (6 bases). V was pared by 1 base and J by 4 bases, with 7 bases between. Germline V gives CDR1 SGHNT, CDR2 YYREEE (reference sequence). CDR3 length equals 13 residues. CDR3 sequence: CASSLQGPDTQYF. CDR3 coding DNA: TGTGCCAGCAGCTTGCAGGGGCCAGATACGCAGTATTTT.

The sample holds a few counts of this clonotype. The rearrangement uses TRBV20-1 and TRBJ2-1; D gene ambiguous. The CDR3 loop spans 18 amino acids. V dropped 4 bases and J dropped 4 bases, with 26 bases sitting between them. CDR1 DFQATT and CDR2 SNEGSKA come from the germline V gene (reference sequence). CDR3 sequence reads: CSATRPYQIGFYYNEQFF. The DNA of the CDR3 is TGCAGTGCTACCCGACCCTACCAAATCGGCTTTTATTACAATGAGCAGTTCTTC.

This clonotype showed up just a few times. The CDR3 reads CASSPARGAAYNEQFF. CDR3 DNA: TGTGCCAGCAGCCCAGCTAGGGGGGCGGCCTACAATGAGCAGTTCTTC. The chain couples TRBV4-2 to TRBJ2-1, with D perhaps matching TRBD1 or TRBD2 (6 bases each). The V gene's germline CDR1 is LGHNA and CDR2 YNFKEQ. V lost 4 bases to trimming and J lost 2 bases, with 15 bases between them. The CDR3 length is 16 residues.

This clonotype has just a few counts. V gene TRBV29-1 combines with J gene TRBJ1-1, with 8 bases matching TRBD1. Trimming at V came to 7 bases and at J to 1 base, leaving 5 bases not matched to a gene. Germline values: CDR1 SQVTM, CDR2 ANQGSEA. The CDR3 covers 13 residues. The CDR3 DNA reads as TGCAGCGCTAGGACAGGGAGGAACACTGAAGCTTTCTTT. Its translation is CSARTGRNTEAFF.

This clonotype appeared a few times. This sequence joins TRBV10-3 and TRBJ1-5, with 8 bases matching TRBD1. The length of the CDR3 is 14 residues. Germline-derived CDR1 and CDR2 are ENHRY and SYGVKD. Trimming removed 3 bases from V and 5 bases from J; junction bases left unmatched: 3. The chain's CDR3 is CAISESTGDQPQHF. The CDR3 DNA follows: TGTGCCATCAGTGAATCGACAGGGGATCAGCCCCAGCATTTT.

This clonotype was recorded many times. The rearrangement joins TRBV7-8 to TRBJ2-5; 7 bases line up with TRBD2. The CDR3 loop spans 16 amino acids. The V gene's germline CDR1 is SGHVS and CDR2 FQNEAQ. V was clipped by 2 bases and J by 2 bases; unmatched bases: 8. The CDR3 loop is CASSLSGTTLQETQYF. The CDR3 nucleotides read TGTGCCAGCAGCTTATCGGGGACTACCTTGCAAGAGACCCAGTACTTC.

In its sample, this clonotype was seen many times. The chain joins TRBV5-1 to TRBJ1-3; D gene uncertain. V gave up 6 bases and J gave up 4 bases, with 11 bases separating them. The CDR3 covers 13 residues. Germline V CDR1 and CDR2: SGHRS, YFSETQ. The CDR3 region has the DNA TGCGCCAGCAAGCCCGACTCAGGAAACACCATATATTTT. It yields the protein CASKPDSGNTIYF.

This clonotype was seen repeatedly, ten times or more. The chain recombines TRBV7-9 with TRBJ2-6; D is undetermined. V gave up 0 bases and J gave up 0 bases, with 3 bases separating them. CDR1 is SEHNR and CDR2 is FQNEAQ in the germline V gene (reference sequence). The length of the CDR3 is 15 residues. CDR3 sequence: CASSLAPSGANVLTF. The CDR3 bases are TGTGCCAGCAGCTTAGCTCCCTCTGGGGCCAACGTCCTGACTTTC. The whole variable domain, filled in from reference TRBV7-9 and TRBJ2-6, reads DTGVSQNPRHKITKRGQNVTFRCDPISEHNRLYWYRQTLGQGPEFLTYFQNEAQLEKSRLLSDRFSAERPKGSFSTLEIQRTEQGDSAMYLCASSLAPSGANVLTFGAGSRLTVL.